This TCR beta chain emerged from a study of T cell repertoires in cytomegalovirus infection. Study in general: From public TCR beta signatures came an indication of both CMV infection and matching HLA type.

MiXCR, applied by TCRdb to the reads, yields one record per CDR3 protein. This sample carries more than 200,000 distinct CDR3 sequences, approximately 8.3% of them seen once, and the ten largest clones take roughly 16%. This clonotype has ten or more counts. Its antigen is not known. General study results and limits: It was HLA-C-restricted CMV-specific TCR beta clonotypes that dominated the response ex vivo. Cumulative frequency (of public TCR beta family members) identified carriers of CMV plus the relevant HLA.

Germline V CDR1 and CDR2: SGHTA, FQGNSA. The CDR3 is 15 residues long. Germline trimming cut 5 bases from V and 4 bases from J; bases unmatched to any gene: 4. The V and J genes are TRBV7-2 and TRBJ2-7, with 14 positions matching TRBD2. This TCR was recovered from a human donor in good health (CMV status not recorded). Some clones in this sample may be carry-over from other donors' samples. The sample comprised PBMCs. CDR3 nucleotide sequence: TGTGCCAGCAGCACGGGACTAGCGGGAGCATACGAGCAGTACTTC. This codes for CASSTGLAGAYEQYF.